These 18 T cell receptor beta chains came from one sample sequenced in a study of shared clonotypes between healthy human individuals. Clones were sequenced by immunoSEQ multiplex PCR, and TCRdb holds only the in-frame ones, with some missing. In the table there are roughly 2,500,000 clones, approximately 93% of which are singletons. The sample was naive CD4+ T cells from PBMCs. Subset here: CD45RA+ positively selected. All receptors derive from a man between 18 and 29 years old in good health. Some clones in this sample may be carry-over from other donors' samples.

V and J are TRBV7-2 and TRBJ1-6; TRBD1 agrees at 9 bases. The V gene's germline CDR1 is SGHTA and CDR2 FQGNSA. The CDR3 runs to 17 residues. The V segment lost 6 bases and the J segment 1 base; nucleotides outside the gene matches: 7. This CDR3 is CASRHSQGASYNSPLHF. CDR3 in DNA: TGTGCCAGCAGGCATTCACAGGGGGCATCCTATAATTCACCCCTCCACTTT.

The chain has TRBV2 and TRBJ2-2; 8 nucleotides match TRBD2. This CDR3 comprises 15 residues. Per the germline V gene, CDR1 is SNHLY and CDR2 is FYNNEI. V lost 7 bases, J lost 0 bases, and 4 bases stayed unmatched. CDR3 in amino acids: CASIRGLANTGELFF. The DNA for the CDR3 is TGTGCCAGCATACGGGGACTAGCGAACACCGGGGAGCTGTTTTTT.

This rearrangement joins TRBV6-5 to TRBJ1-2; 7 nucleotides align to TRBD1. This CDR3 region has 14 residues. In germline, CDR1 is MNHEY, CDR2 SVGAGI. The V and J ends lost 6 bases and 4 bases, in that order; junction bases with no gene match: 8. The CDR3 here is CASSPGQDLYGYTF. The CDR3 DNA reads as TGTGCCAGCAGCCCAGGACAGGACCTCTATGGCTACACCTTC.

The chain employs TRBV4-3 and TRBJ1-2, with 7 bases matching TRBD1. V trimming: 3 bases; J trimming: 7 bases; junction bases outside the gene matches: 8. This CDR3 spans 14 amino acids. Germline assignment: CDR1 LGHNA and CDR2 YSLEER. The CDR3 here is CASSQETGNVGYTF. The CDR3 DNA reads TGCGCCAGCAGCCAGGAGACAGGGAACGTTGGCTACACCTTC.

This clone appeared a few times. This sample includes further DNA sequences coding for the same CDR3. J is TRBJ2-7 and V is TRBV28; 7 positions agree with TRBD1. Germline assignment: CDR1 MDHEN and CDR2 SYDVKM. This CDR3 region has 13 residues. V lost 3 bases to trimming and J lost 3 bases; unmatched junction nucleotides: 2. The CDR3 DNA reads TGTGCCAGCAGTTTGACAGGGATCTACGAGCAGTACTTC. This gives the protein CASSLTGIYEQYF.

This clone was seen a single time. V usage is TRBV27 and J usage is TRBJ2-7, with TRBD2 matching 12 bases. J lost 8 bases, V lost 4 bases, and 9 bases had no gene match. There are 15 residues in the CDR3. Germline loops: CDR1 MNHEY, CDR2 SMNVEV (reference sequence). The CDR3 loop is CASSSQASGRAQQYF. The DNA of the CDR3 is TGTGCCAGCAGTTCACAAGCTAGCGGGAGGGCTCAGCAGTACTTC.

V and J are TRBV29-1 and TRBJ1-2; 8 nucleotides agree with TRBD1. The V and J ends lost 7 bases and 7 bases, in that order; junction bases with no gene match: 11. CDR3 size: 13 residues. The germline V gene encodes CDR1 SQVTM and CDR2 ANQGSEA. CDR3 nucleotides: TGCAGCGCCTTGACAGGGGATGTGTTTGGCTACACCTTC. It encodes CSALTGDVFGYTF.

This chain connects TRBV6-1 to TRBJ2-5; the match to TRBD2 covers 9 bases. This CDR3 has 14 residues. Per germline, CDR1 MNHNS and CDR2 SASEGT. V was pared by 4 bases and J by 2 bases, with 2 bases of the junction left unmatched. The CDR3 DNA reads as TGTGCCAGCAGTGCGACTAGCGGACAAGAGACCCAGTACTTC. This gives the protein CASSATSGQETQYF.

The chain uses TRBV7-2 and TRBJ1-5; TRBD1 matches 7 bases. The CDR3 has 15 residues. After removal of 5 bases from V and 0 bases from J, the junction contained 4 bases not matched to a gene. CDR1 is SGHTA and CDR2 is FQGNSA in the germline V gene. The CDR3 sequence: CASSHGTVSNQPQHF. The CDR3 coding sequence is TGTGCCAGCAGCCACGGGACAGTTAGCAATCAGCCCCAGCATTTT.

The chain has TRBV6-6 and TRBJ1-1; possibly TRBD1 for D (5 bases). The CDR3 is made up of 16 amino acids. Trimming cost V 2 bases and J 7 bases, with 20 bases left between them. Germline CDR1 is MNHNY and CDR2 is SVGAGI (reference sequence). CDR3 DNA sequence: TGTGCCAGCAGTTACCCTCCCCCACGAGGGGCTGGTGAAGCTTTCTTT. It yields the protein CASSYPPPRGAGEAFF.

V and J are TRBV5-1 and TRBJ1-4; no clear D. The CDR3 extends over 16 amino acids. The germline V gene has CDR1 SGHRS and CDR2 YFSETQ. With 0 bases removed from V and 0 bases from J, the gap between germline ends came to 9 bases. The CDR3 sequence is CASSLGSPATNEKLFF. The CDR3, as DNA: TGCGCCAGCAGCTTGGGCAGCCCGGCAACTAATGAAAAACTGTTTTTT.

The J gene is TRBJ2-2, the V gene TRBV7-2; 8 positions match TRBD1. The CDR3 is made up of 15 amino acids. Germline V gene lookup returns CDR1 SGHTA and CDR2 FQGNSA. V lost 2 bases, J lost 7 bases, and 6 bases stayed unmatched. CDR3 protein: CASSLSTGGDGELFF. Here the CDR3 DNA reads TGTGCCAGCAGCTTAAGCACAGGGGGTGACGGGGAGCTGTTTTTT.

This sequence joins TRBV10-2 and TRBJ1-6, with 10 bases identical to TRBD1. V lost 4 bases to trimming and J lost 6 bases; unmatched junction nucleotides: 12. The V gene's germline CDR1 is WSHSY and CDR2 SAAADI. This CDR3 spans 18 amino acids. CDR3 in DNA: TGCGCCAGCAGTGGACAGGGGGCTCGTCAGCCTTTTAATTCACCCCTCCACTTT. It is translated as CASSGQGARQPFNSPLHF.

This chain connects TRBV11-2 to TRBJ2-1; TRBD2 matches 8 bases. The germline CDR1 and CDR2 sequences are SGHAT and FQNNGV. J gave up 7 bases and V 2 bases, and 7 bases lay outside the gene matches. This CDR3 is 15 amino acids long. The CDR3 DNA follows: TGTGCCAGCAGCTTACTTAGCGGGACTCGTAATGAGCAGTTCTTC. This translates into CASSLLSGTRNEQFF.

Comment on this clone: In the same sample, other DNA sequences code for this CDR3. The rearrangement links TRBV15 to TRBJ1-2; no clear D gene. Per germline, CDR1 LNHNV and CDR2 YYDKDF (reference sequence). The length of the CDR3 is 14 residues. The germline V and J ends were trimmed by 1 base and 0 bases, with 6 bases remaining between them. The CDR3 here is CATSRATANYGYTF. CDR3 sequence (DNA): TGTGCCACCAGCAGAGCTACAGCTAACTATGGCTACACCTTC.

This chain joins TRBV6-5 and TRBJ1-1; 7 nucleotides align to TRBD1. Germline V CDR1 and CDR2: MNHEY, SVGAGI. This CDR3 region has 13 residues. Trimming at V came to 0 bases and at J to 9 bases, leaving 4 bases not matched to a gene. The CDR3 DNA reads TGTGCCAGCAGTTACTCGGGGACAGTCCAAGCTTTCTTT. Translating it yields CASSYSGTVQAFF.

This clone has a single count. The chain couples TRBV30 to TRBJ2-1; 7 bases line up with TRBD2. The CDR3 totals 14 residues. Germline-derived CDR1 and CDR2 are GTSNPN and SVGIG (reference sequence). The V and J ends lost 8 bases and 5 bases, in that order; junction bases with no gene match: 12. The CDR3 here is CAGAREGRNNEQFF. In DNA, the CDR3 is TGTGCCGGGGCGAGGGAGGGCCGTAACAATGAGCAGTTCTTC.

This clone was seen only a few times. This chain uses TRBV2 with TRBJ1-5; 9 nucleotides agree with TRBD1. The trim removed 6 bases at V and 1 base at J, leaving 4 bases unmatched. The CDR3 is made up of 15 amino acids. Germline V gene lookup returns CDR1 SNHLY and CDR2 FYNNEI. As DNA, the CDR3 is TGTGCCAGCAGCGGGGACAGGGCAAGCAATCAGCCCCAGCATTTT. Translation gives CASSGDRASNQPQHF. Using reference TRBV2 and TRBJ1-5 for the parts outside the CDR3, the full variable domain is EPEVTQTPSHQVTQMGQEVILRCVPISNHLYFYWYRQILGQKVEFLVSFYNNEISEKSEIFDDQFSVERPDGSNFTLKIRSTKLEDSAMYFCASSGDRASNQPQHFGDGTRLSIL.